The 10 T cell receptor beta chains given below trace back to one sample, sequenced in a study of T cell responses to AZD1222 COVID-19 vaccine. Only in-frame clones appear in the TCRdb table, and some are missing; sequencing was by immunoSEQ multiplex PCR. The repertoire holds more than 60,000 clones, with approximately 86% as singletons. The sequences come from peripheral blood, collected on day 0 of AZD1222 vaccination. Receptors were obtained from an adult in good health.

V and J are TRBV27 and TRBJ2-2, with a possible D match to TRBD2 (7 bases). Trimming took 8 bases from V and 6 from J, leaving 19 bases between them. The CDR3 length is 15 residues. Germline V CDR1 and CDR2: MNHEY, SMNVEV (reference sequence). The CDR3 DNA reads as TGTGCCAGCCCCCCGGGGGAGGGGGAGCCCGGGGAGCTGTTTTTT. Translated: CASPPGEGEPGELFF.

The V and J genes are TRBV3-1 (or the pseudogene TRBV3-2) and TRBJ1-1, with D hard to call. The CDR3 has 12 residues. Trimming removed 0 bases from V and 6 bases from J, with 5 bases in between. Germline V CDR1 and CDR2: LGHDT, YNNKEL (reference sequence). The CDR3 here is CASSQDISEAFF. CDR3 bases: TGTGCCAGCAGCCAAGATATATCTGAAGCTTTCTTT.

The genes are TRBV6-5 and TRBJ1-1; no clear D gene. Trimming left V 10 bases short and J 1 base short, with 7 bases between. Germline assignment: CDR1 MNHEY and CDR2 SVGAGI. The CDR3 extends over 11 amino acids. CDR3 DNA: TGTGCCACCGGACCGAACACTGAAGCTTTCTTT. Its translation: CATGPNTEAFF.

The count of this clone is one. The chain carries TRBV24-1 and TRBJ2-3; D is undetermined. Germline V gene sequence: CDR1 KGHDR, CDR2 SFDVKD. The CDR3 consists of 15 residues. Trimming took 5 bases from V and 0 from J, leaving 11 bases between them. The CDR3 here is CATSGGFSSTDTQYF. In DNA form, the CDR3 reads TGTGCCACCAGTGGGGGTTTTTCTAGCACAGATACGCAGTATTTT.

The chain recombines TRBV19 with TRBJ1-3, with D tentatively TRBD1 (5 bases). The length of the CDR3 is 14 residues. Trimming removed 8 bases at V and 8 bases at J, with 19 bases between. Germline V gives CDR1 LNHDA, CDR2 SQIVND (reference sequence). Written as DNA, the CDR3 is TGTGCCAGTCTTCGGGACCTCGGCGGGGACACCATATATTTT. Protein sequence: CASLRDLGGDTIYF.

The genes are TRBV5-1 and TRBJ1-2; 7 nucleotides agree with TRBD1. The CDR3 contains 13 residues. V shed 4 bases and J 4 bases; nucleotides not matched to a gene: 4. CDR1 is SGHRS and CDR2 is YFSETQ in the germline V gene. The CDR3 DNA sequence: TGCGCCAGCAGCATCGACAGGGCCTATGGCTACACCTTC. Amino acid sequence: CASSIDRAYGYTF.

CDR3 nucleotide sequence: TGTGCCATCAGTGATAAAGAAAGCAATTCACCCCTCCACTTT. Translating it yields CAISDKESNSPLHF. V gene TRBV10-3 combines with J gene TRBJ1-6; no definite D call. V was pared by 3 bases and J by 7 bases, with 10 bases between. Germline assignment: CDR1 ENHRY and CDR2 SYGVKD. CDR3 length: 14 residues.

The genes are TRBV7-3 and TRBJ2-1; D possibly corresponds to TRBD1 (6 bases). The V end was cut by 1 base, the J end by 7 bases, with 20 bases between. Germline loops: CDR1 SGHTA, CDR2 FQGTGA. This CDR3 region has 17 residues. The CDR3 is CASSLSSGRGRGNEQFF. DNA for the CDR3: TGTGCCAGCAGCTTAAGTTCGGGAAGGGGAAGGGGGAATGAGCAGTTCTTC.

The V gene is TRBV28, the J gene TRBJ2-3; no definite D call. The CDR3 extends over 15 amino acids. V was trimmed by 3 bases and J by 0 bases, leaving 10 bases between them. CDR1 is MDHEN and CDR2 is SYDVKM in the germline V gene. The CDR3: CASSLGSSSTDTQYF. For the CDR3, the DNA is TGTGCCAGCAGTTTGGGCAGCTCTAGCACAGATACGCAGTATTTT.

This clone has just one count. The chain couples TRBV5-1 to TRBJ1-4; 7 nucleotides align to TRBD1. CDR3 length equals 14 residues. With V trimmed by 4 bases and J by 8 bases, 8 bases remained unmatched. The germline V gene has CDR1 SGHRS and CDR2 YFSETQ. DNA of the CDR3: TGCGCCAGCAGCGAGGGACAGAGCGTAGAAAAACTGTTTTTT. Translating it yields CASSEGQSVEKLFF.